This T cell receptor beta chain was sequenced during a study of vaccination effects on CD4 cells after COVID-19. V shed 0 bases and J shed 1 base, with 12 bases lying between them. The CDR3 extends over 16 amino acids. Per germline, CDR1 LGHNA and CDR2 YSLEER. Using immunoSEQ multiplex PCR, the repertoire was profiled, and TCRdb retains in-frame clones only, with some absent. This table has about 51,000 clones, roughly 72% appearing once. The authors isolated CD4+ T cells after around 9 days of culture. This clone was picked up one time. Its antigen is currently unknown. This receptor was taken from a human donor who had a prior SARS-CoV-2 infection. This rearrangement joins TRBV4-3 to TRBJ2-5, with D possibly matching TRBD2 (6 bases). Material: CD4+ T cells from PBMCs cultured without peptide, obtained before COVID-19 vaccination. CDR3: CASSQDRFSGQETQYF. CDR3 DNA: TGCGCCAGCAGCCAAGACCGTTTTAGCGGCCAAGAGACCCAGTACTTC.